The clone carrying this T cell receptor beta chain has only a few counts. As yet, its antigen is unknown. The data stem from a study of T cell repertoires in cytomegalovirus infection. As for the study in general: A matching HLA type, together with CMV infection, was signaled by public TCR beta signatures.

This CDR3 region has 12 residues. V was pared by 5 bases and J by 8 bases, with 3 bases of the junction left unmatched. Germline CDR1 and CDR2: SGHVS and FNYEAQ. TCRdb itself ran the reads through MiXCR, one entry per CDR3 protein. The sample contains tens of thousands of distinct CDR3 sequences, around 18% of which appear only once. The chain couples TRBV7-6 to TRBJ2-1, with 7 bases lining up with TRBD2. The origin of this receptor is a human donor in good health (CMV status not recorded). Some clones in this sample may be carry-over from other donors' samples. Sequenced material: CD8+ T cells from cultured PBMCs, taken from culture after CMV antigen stimulation. CDR3 in DNA: TGTGCCAGCAGCCCCCGGGGGGATGAGCAGTTCTTC. Amino acids: CASSPRGDEQFF.